These 5 T cell receptor beta chains were sequenced from one sample in a study of early T cells in non-severe SARS-CoV-2 infection. TCRdb analysed the 5' RACE reads with MiXCR anew, one entry per CDR3 protein. The sample consists of roughly 23,000 distinct CDR3 sequences, 3% to 4.5% of them appearing once. Sequenced material: whole blood. The receptors were gathered from an adult who was a healthcare worker with PCR-confirmed SARS-CoV-2 infection or an uninfected control (not recorded which).

This CDR3 is CSAYRDATREQYF. For the CDR3, the DNA is TGCAGTGCATACCGGGACGCAACGCGAGAGCAGTACTTC. The rearrangement links TRBV20-1 to TRBJ2-7; the D call may be TRBD1 or TRBD2 (5 bases each). V was shortened by 6 bases and J by 7 bases, with 19 bases between the two germline ends. Germline loops: CDR1 DFQATT, CDR2 SNEGSKA (reference sequence). The CDR3 runs to 13 residues.

The chain combines TRBV10-3 with TRBJ2-5; 8 bases line up with TRBD1. V lost 3 bases and J lost 1; bases outside the gene matches: 4. The CDR3 totals 15 residues. CDR1 ENHRY and CDR2 SYGVKD come from the germline V gene. The CDR3 loop reads CAISDTGTGQETQYF. In DNA, the CDR3 is TGTGCCATCAGTGACACCGGGACAGGCCAAGAGACCCAGTACTTC.

This clonotype was counted at least ten times. The genes are TRBV12-3 or TRBV12-4 and TRBJ2-1; the match to TRBD2 covers 7 bases. V lost 5 bases, J lost 0 bases, and 10 bases stayed unmatched. This CDR3 region has 17 residues. The CDR3 nucleotides are TGTGCCAGCAGTCCCCCTGATGGGAGGGTCTCCTACAATGAGCAGTTCTTC. It is translated as CASSPPDGRVSYNEQFF.

This clonotype has a count of ten or more. The chain uses TRBV11-3 and TRBJ2-7, with 7 bases lining up with TRBD1. V lost 5 bases and J lost 6; bases outside the gene matches: 10. Germline values: CDR1 SGHNT, CDR2 YENEEA. This CDR3 comprises 14 residues. Written as DNA, the CDR3 is TGTGCCAGCAGCCCCATGAAGGGGGCCGGCGAGCAGTACTTC. Amino acids: CASSPMKGAGEQYF.

This clonotype has a count of ten or more. The chain joins TRBV7-9 to TRBJ2-1; no firm D call. Germline lookup yields CDR1 SEHNR and CDR2 FQNEAQ (reference sequence). V was shortened by 2 bases and J by 6 bases, with 20 bases between the two germline ends. The CDR3 length is 17 residues. CDR3 nucleotides: TGTGCCAGCAGCTTATTCTCATGGCAGGACCTCTCCAATGAGCAGTTCTTC. Residues: CASSLFSWQDLSNEQFF.